Listed below are T cell receptor beta chains from one sample, sequenced in a study of CD4+ T cells in melanoma. TCRdb's table, derived via immunoSEQ multiplex PCR, lists solely in-frame clones and lacks some. The sample shows about 6,600 clones, 69% of them seen only once. The sequenced material came from cells from a culture (not recorded whether cultured in vitro). The origin of the receptors is a human donor with melanoma. Both conserved end residues are part of each CDR3. D genes are given only for firm matches. Expanded clones are given a class, and other clones once, few, many or no size at all.

v_call,d_call,cdr3_length,j_call,clone_size,cdr3_aa,cdr3_nt
TRBV24-1,.,13,TRBJ1-1,.,CATSEEGNTEAFF,TGTGCCACCAGTGAGGAGGGGAACACTGAAGCTTTCTTT
TRBV29-1,TRBD1,16,TRBJ2-7,.,CSVPGQGVGNIHEQYF,TGCAGCGTCCCGGGACAGGGGGTTGGTAATATTCACGAGCAGTACTTC
TRBV7-8,.,15,TRBJ1-1,.,CASSLARGINTEAFF,TGTGCCAGCAGCTTAGCTCGGGGCATAAACACTGAAGCTTTCTTT
TRBV3-1/TRBV3-2,TRBD2,17,TRBJ2-2,.,CASSQAGLAGNTGELFF,TGTGCCAGCAGCCAAGCAGGACTAGCGGGCAACACCGGGGAGCTGTTTTTT
TRBV30,.,15,TRBJ1-4,.,CAWSVLRGRGEKLFF,TGTGCCTGGAGTGTACTACGGGGCCGTGGCGAAAAACTGTTTTTT
TRBV9,TRBD2,18,TRBJ2-1,.,CASSVATGVAGFYNEQFF,TGTGCCAGCAGCGTAGCTACGGGGGTAGCGGGGTTCTACAATGAGCAGTTCTTC
TRBV3-1/TRBV3-2,.,17,TRBJ1-2,.,CASSQEGEEASYYGYTF,TGTGCCAGCAGCCAAGAGGGGGAGGAGGCCTCCTACTATGGCTACACCTTC
TRBV28,TRBD1,17,TRBJ1-2,.,CASSLAGDRSSNYGYTF,TGTGCCAGCAGTTTAGCGGGGGACAGGTCCTCTAACTATGGCTACACCTTC
TRBV20-1,.,11,TRBJ2-2,.,CSALHAGELFF,TGCAGTGCTCTACACGCCGGGGAGCTGTTTTTT
TRBV7-9,.,14,TRBJ2-2,once,CASSFSGAPGELFF,TGTGCCAGCAGCTTCTCCGGGGCCCCCGGGGAGCTGTTTTTT
TRBV4-3,.,15,TRBJ1-1,.,CASSQDSGVNTEAFF,TGCGCCAGCAGCCAAGATTCGGGGGTGAACACTGAAGCTTTCTTT
TRBV19,TRBD1,18,TRBJ2-2,.,CASSRKGQGITNTGELFF,TGTGCCAGTAGTAGGAAAGGACAGGGGATAACGAACACCGGGGAGCTGTTTTTT
TRBV6-5,.,13,TRBJ2-1,once,CASSYGEFNEQFF,TGTGCCAGCAGTTATGGGGAGTTCAATGAGCAGTTCTTC
TRBV29-1,TRBD1,12,TRBJ1-2,once,CSVESGGGGYTF,TGCAGCGTTGAATCAGGGGGTGGTGGCTACACCTTC
TRBV30,TRBD1,15,TRBJ1-3,.,CAWTRGTGPGNTIYF,TGTGCCTGGACCCGCGGGACAGGGCCTGGAAACACCATATATTTT
TRBV5-5,.,13,TRBJ1-6,.,CASSLEAYRPLHF,TGTGCCAGCAGCTTGGAGGCTTATCGGCCCCTCCACTTT
TRBV28,TRBD1,14,TRBJ2-2,.,CASSPDRAPGELFF,TGTGCCAGCAGTCCGGACAGGGCCCCCGGGGAGCTGTTTTTT
TRBV27,TRBD1,13,TRBJ1-2,once,CASTSGTGRGYTF,TGTGCCAGCACTTCAGGGACAGGGAGGGGCTACACCTTC
TRBV5-4,TRBD2,15,TRBJ2-7,few,CASSRVGLARHEQYF,TGTGCCAGCAGCCGGGTGGGACTAGCTAGGCACGAGCAGTACTTC
TRBV7-9,.,16,TRBJ2-3,.,CASSLDRRGVTDTQYF,TGTGCCAGCAGCTTAGACAGAAGGGGTGTGACAGATACGCAGTATTTT
TRBV7-9,.,14,TRBJ1-2,.,CASSPEGWNYGYTF,TGTGCCAGCAGTCCCGAGGGCTGGAACTATGGCTACACCTTC
TRBV7-3,.,14,TRBJ2-3,.,CASSQNQNPDTQYF,TGTGCCAGCAGCCAAAACCAAAACCCAGATACGCAGTATTTT